Below, one T cell receptor beta chain is given with its context. Its antigen remains unknown. The entry originates in a study of cytomegalovirus exposure and HLA in healthy donors. Study conclusions and caveats: Sequencing likely caused a cluster of highly shared sequence variants. Overall, 164 TCR beta chains were annotated as cytomegalovirus-associated. An analysis done earlier found most TCR beta V segments productive about 87% or about 30% of the time.

The PCR employed 60 Vbeta primers together with 13 Jbeta primers. Sequenced by immunoSEQ multiplex PCR; TCRdb stores in-frame clones only, minus some. The data show approximately 170,000 clones, 68% seen once. The sample taken for sequencing was PBMCs. The receptor was derived from a middle-aged woman in good health and CMV-seropositive.

The CDR3 sequence is CSVSGSVGQETQYF. As DNA, the CDR3 is TGCAGCGTTAGCGGGAGCGTGGGCCAAGAGACCCAGTACTTC. The J gene is TRBJ2-5, the V gene TRBV29-1, with 8 bases lining up with TRBD2. Germline V gene sequence: CDR1 SQVTM, CDR2 ANQGSEA. The trim removed 5 bases at V and 1 base at J, leaving 6 bases unmatched. CDR3 length: 14 residues.